Sequencing of this T cell receptor (beta chain) was carried out in a study of response to subunit inactivated influenza vaccine (dated by TCRdb to the late 2010s). With regard to the full study: To follow how T cells responded to a trivalent subunit inactivated influenza vaccine, the researchers relied on deep quantitative profiling of the T cell receptor repertoire. What the research found in general, with its limitations: It was suggested by the authors that each seasonal influenza vaccination may recruit only a limited number of new T cells.

Receptors were amplified or captured by RT-PCR. TCRdb names Illumina HiSeq 2500 as the instrument used. Using fastp at Q25 and MiXCR, TCRdb reprocessed the public reads and kept productive beta chains. CDR3 protein duplicates are merged, each entry listing the most common genes and DNA. The sample table lists approximately 700,000 distinct CDR3 sequences, around 14% of them with a count of one. The biggest ten clones account for 11% of the sample. The CDR3 runs 17 amino acids, cysteine and phenylalanine included. Only CDR3 DNA is held: 51 bases, read in frame from base 1. V loses 4 bases of germline sequence and J loses 2 bases, and the interval between the two ends is 20 bases. CDR1 PRHDT and CDR2 FYEKMQ are derived from the germline V gene (reference sequence). This clonotype came up a few times. Which antigen it targets is not known. No base-level quality is on record; no much larger clone is a single base apart.

This TCR derives from a middle-aged man who received an inactivated influenza vaccine. Donor details come from another sample of the same person, matched by shared clones. This specimen was PBMCs from blood, taken approximately 13 days after vaccination. The V and J segments used are TRBV13 and TRBJ1-1, and TRBD1 may be the D gene, going by 5 matching bases. The nucleotide sequence is TGTGCCAGCAGCTCGTGGACAACTCTAGGTCCCAACACTGAAGCTTTCTTT. Its protein is CASSSWTTLGPNTEAFF.